These T cell receptor beta chains were read from a single sample in a study of blood T cell repertoires in COVID-19. Profiled with immunoSEQ multiplex PCR; TCRdb holds only in-frame clones, not every one. The sample holds around 64,000 clones, 70% to 85% seen once. The specimen was peripheral blood. The receptors here all came from a man aged 60 to 75 with acute or convalescent COVID-19. Each CDR3 is given with its conserved first and last residue.

j_gene	v_gene	CDR3aa
TRBJ2-1	TRBV5-1	CASSLGLAGGEYNEQFF
TRBJ2-5	TRBV7-9	CASSPPLGSQETQYF
TRBJ2-3	TRBV3-1/TRBV3-2	CASSQDQGVTDTQYF
TRBJ2-1	TRBV13	CASSLAGSYNEQFF
TRBJ1-5	TRBV18	CASSPEGETQPQHF
TRBJ2-4	TRBV18	CASSPGQGIAKNIQYF
TRBJ2-7	TRBV29-1	CSARGQPYEQYF
TRBJ1-1	TRBV18	CASSPDSATEAFF
TRBJ2-1	TRBV6-5	CASSGTSLSVEQFF
TRBJ1-4	TRBV4-1	CASSQGTGKNFNEKLFF
TRBJ2-3	TRBV7-6	CASSLRVAGDTDTQYF
TRBJ1-1	TRBV29-1	CSVPSQGFVFF
TRBJ1-6	TRBV9	CASSTGQGSNSPLHF
TRBJ1-1	TRBV7-9	CASSRPGGLYTEAFF
TRBJ2-7	TRBV6-5	CASTPHRGTYEQYF
TRBJ2-7	TRBV12-3/TRBV12-4	CASSLGASYEQYF
TRBJ2-2	TRBV6-4	CASRPTHTGELFF
TRBJ1-4	TRBV28	CASSSPGQGDEKLFF
TRBJ2-6	TRBV15	CATSRDGGAGANVLTF
TRBJ2-3	TRBV4-3	CASSQELAGGGDTQYF
TRBJ2-3	TRBV7-8	CASSSEGLAATDTQYF
TRBJ1-3	TRBV6-6	CASSSQGTSGNTIYF
TRBJ1-1	TRBV5-5	CASSPGPHRGTEAFF
TRBJ2-5	TRBV21-1	CASSGMEREGGETQYF
TRBJ1-4	TRBV15	CATTMTGGSNEKLFF
TRBJ2-7	TRBV7-2	CASSSLSLGQGREEQYF
TRBJ2-1	TRBV4-1	CASSPRTVSYNEQFF
TRBJ2-2	TRBV7-2	CASSLVGTTGELFF
TRBJ2-7	TRBV9	CASSVEQGYEQYF
TRBJ2-7	TRBV7-2	CASSLLAGGEYF
TRBJ1-5	TRBV11-2	CASSQGSNQPQHF
TRBJ2-7	TRBV29-1	CSVRDPGLAGVGYEQYF
TRBJ2-3	TRBV18	CASSPVAGATDTQYF
TRBJ1-2	TRBV4-3	CASSQETGPYGYTF
TRBJ2-3	TRBV7-9	CASSPWSIGGQDSTDTQYF